Each of the 14 T cell receptor beta chains below was sequenced from the same sample in a study of blood T cell repertoires in COVID-19. Profiled with immunoSEQ multiplex PCR; TCRdb holds only in-frame clones, not every one. The sample holds 400,000 or so clones, around 89% seen once. Material: PBMCs or T cells enriched from blood (not recorded which). The receptors here all came from a man aged 25-40 years who had recovered from COVID-19.

This clone was seen just once. This rearrangement joins TRBV10-3 to TRBJ2-5; 7 nucleotides align to TRBD1. This CDR3 comprises 13 residues. V was pared by 10 bases and J by 5 bases, with 10 bases of the junction left unmatched. Germline V CDR1 and CDR2: ENHRY, SYGVKD. The CDR3 DNA is TGTGCCACCTTGGACAGGATGCAGGAGACCCAGTACTTC. Translation: CATLDRMQETQYF.

The rearrangement joins TRBV4-1 to TRBJ1-2, with 9 bases lining up with TRBD1. Germline CDR1 MGHRA, CDR2 YSYEKL. V dropped 2 bases and J dropped 8; count of bases not matched to a gene: 6. This CDR3 is 14 amino acids long. Written as DNA, the CDR3 is TGCGCCAGCAGCCAATCCGGGACAGGGTACGGCTACACCTTC. As protein: CASSQSGTGYGYTF.

The CDR3 coding sequence is TGTGCCAGCAGTTACGACGACTTAACCTACGAGCAGTACTTC. This translates into CASSYDDLTYEQYF. This chain connects TRBV6-5 to TRBJ2-7; no definite D call. With 2 bases removed from V and 2 bases from J, the gap between germline ends came to 10 bases. Germline assignment: CDR1 MNHEY and CDR2 SVGAGI. The CDR3 extends over 14 amino acids.

The V and J genes are TRBV12-3 or TRBV12-4 and TRBJ1-2, with 7 bases fitting TRBD1. This CDR3 comprises 13 residues. V lost 6 bases and J lost 4; bases outside the gene matches: 5. This chain's CDR3 is CASSKQGIYGYTF. Here the CDR3 DNA reads TGTGCCAGCAGCAAACAGGGGATCTATGGCTACACCTTC.

The V gene is TRBV18, the J gene TRBJ1-1, with D unclear. V dropped 2 bases and J dropped 6 bases, with 13 bases sitting between them. CDR3 length: 14 amino acids. From germline, CDR1 is KGHSH and CDR2 LQKENI. The CDR3 region is CASSPGPGTAEAFF. The DNA for the CDR3 is TGTGCCAGCTCACCAGGCCCAGGAACAGCTGAAGCTTTCTTT.

In DNA form, the CDR3 reads TGTGCCAGCTCACCCGGGACAGCGCCTAGCACAGATACGCAGTATTTT. Protein sequence: CASSPGTAPSTDTQYF. This rearrangement joins TRBV18 to TRBJ2-3, with TRBD1 matching 7 bases. CDR3 length equals 16 residues. The germline CDR1 and CDR2 sequences are KGHSH and LQKENI. The junction had 6 bases not matched to a gene; V was cut back by 3 bases and J by 0 bases.

The chain links TRBV5-1 to TRBJ1-3; 8 bases fit TRBD1. Germline V gene data show CDR1 as SGHRS and CDR2 as YFSETQ. The CDR3 runs 15 residues. J gave up 4 bases and V 1 base, and 4 bases lay outside the gene matches. The CDR3: CASSLSWDRGNTIYF. The CDR3 DNA reads as TGCGCCAGCAGCTTGAGTTGGGACAGGGGAAACACCATATATTTT.

This chain uses TRBV28 with TRBJ2-3; 7 positions agree with TRBD1. V trimming: 1 base; J trimming: 2 bases; junction bases outside the gene matches: 9. The germline V gene encodes CDR1 MDHEN and CDR2 SYDVKM. The CDR3 is made up of 17 amino acids. CDR3: CASSLYRQGLHTDTQYF. The DNA for the CDR3 is TGTGCCAGCAGTTTATACAGACAGGGTTTACACACAGATACGCAGTATTTT.

The chain links TRBV29-1 to TRBJ2-7; D may be TRBD1 (7 bases). This CDR3 contains 13 residues. The ends were cut back, 7 bases at V and 2 bases at J, with 15 bases in the middle. CDR1 is SQVTM and CDR2 is ANQGSEA in the germline V gene. The CDR3 DNA reads TGCAGCGCGGGCGGGACAGTAACCTACGAGCAGTACTTC. It yields the protein CSAGGTVTYEQYF.

This chain's CDR3 is CAISGGTGDYGYTF. The CDR3, as DNA: TGTGCCATCAGTGGGGGGACAGGTGACTATGGCTACACCTTC. The chain carries TRBV10-3 and TRBJ1-2; 8 nucleotides line up with TRBD1. CDR1 and CDR2 (germline): ENHRY, SYGVKD. The J segment lost 3 bases and the V segment lost 4 bases, leaving 4 bases of the junction unmatched. This CDR3 has 14 amino acids.

To note about this clone: A read error may account for a junction end that differs from germline. The genes are TRBV6-5 and TRBJ1-1, with TRBD1 as a possible D gene (5 bases). The CDR3 runs to 12 residues. The germline CDR1 and CDR2 sequences are MNHEY and SVGAGI. The CDR3 DNA is TGCGCGTGCTCGGGGGTGAACACTGAAGCTTTCTTT. As protein: CACSGVNTEAFF.

This chain uses TRBV6-5 with TRBJ1-2, with D possibly TRBD1 on 5 matching bases. This CDR3 comprises 15 residues. CDR1 MNHEY and CDR2 SVGAGI come from the germline V gene. The V end lost 6 bases, the J end lost 2 bases, and 16 bases lay between the germline ends. Written as DNA, the CDR3 is TGTGCCAGCAGCGCCGTGGGGGGAGCGAACTATGGCTACACCTTC. This gives the protein CASSAVGGANYGYTF.

The V call is TRBV9, the J call TRBJ2-3, with 7 bases matching TRBD2. Germline CDR1 and CDR2: SGDLS and YYNGEE. Trimming took 3 bases from V and 0 from J; bases not matched to a gene: 1. This CDR3 is built from 14 residues. The CDR3 sequence is CASSAGGSTDTQYF. CDR3 coding DNA: TGTGCCAGCAGCGCCGGGGGGAGCACAGATACGCAGTATTTT.

About this clone: This may arise from a read error, as a much more abundant clone is one base away. This chain joins TRBV5-1 and TRBJ1-1; D remains unclear. Germline CDR1 SGHRS, CDR2 YFSETQ. The CDR3 is made up of 14 amino acids. Trimming removed 0 bases at V and 1 base at J, with 7 bases between. DNA for the CDR3: TGCGCCAGCAGCTTGGATCGGAGGAACACTGAAGCTTTCTTT. Amino acids: CASSLDRRNTEAFF. Complete variable domain (other parts from reference TRBV5-1 and TRBJ1-1): KAGVTQTPRYLIKTRGQQVTLSCSPISGHRSVSWYQQTPGQGLQFLFEYFSETQRNKGNFPGRFSGRQFSNSRSEMNVSTLELGDSALYLCASSLDRRNTEAFFGQGTRLTVV.